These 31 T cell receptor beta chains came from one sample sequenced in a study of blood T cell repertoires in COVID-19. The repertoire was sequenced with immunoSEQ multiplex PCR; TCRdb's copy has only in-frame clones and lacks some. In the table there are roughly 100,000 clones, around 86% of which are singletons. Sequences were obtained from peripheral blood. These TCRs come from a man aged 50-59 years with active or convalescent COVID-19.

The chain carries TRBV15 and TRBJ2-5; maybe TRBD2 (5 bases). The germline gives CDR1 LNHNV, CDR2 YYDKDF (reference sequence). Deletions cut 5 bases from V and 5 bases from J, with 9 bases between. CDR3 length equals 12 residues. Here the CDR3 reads CATSSGEETQYF. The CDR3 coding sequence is TGTGCCACCAGCTCTGGGGAGGAGACCCAGTACTTC.

The CDR3 reads CASSQASGIGQPQHF. CDR3 nucleotide sequence: TGTGCCAGCAGCCAAGCGTCGGGAATCGGTCAGCCCCAGCATTTT. The chain combines TRBV3-1 (or the pseudogene TRBV3-2) with TRBJ1-5, with D hard to call. V was clipped by 1 base and J by 6 bases, with 13 bases between them. Per the germline V gene, CDR1 is LGHDT and CDR2 is YNNKEL (reference sequence). This CDR3 has 15 amino acids.

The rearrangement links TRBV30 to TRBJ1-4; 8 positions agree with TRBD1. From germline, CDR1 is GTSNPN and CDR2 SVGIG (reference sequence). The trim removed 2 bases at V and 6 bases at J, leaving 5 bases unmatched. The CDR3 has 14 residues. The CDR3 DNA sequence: TGTGCCTGGAGTTCCGGACAGGGAGATGAAAAACTGTTTTTT. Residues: CAWSSGQGDEKLFF.

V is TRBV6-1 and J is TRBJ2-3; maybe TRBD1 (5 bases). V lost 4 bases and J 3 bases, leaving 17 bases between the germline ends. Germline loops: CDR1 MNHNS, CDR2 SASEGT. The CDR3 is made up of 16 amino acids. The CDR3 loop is CASSAWTLDGTDTQYF. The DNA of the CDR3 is TGTGCCAGCAGTGCCTGGACACTGGATGGGACAGATACGCAGTATTTT.

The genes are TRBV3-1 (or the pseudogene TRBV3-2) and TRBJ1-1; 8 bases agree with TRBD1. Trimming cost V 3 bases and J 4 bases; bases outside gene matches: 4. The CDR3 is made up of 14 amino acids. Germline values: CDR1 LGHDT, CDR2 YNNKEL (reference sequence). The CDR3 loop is CASSHGQGGTEAFF. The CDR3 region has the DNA TGTGCCAGCAGCCACGGACAGGGAGGCACTGAAGCTTTCTTT.

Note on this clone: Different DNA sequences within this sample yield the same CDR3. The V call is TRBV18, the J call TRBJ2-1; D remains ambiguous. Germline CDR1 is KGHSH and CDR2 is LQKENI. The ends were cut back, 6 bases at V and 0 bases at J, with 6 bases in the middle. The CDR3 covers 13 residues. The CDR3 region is CASSPSSYNEQFF. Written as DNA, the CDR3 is TGTGCCAGCTCCCCGAGCTCCTACAATGAGCAGTTCTTC. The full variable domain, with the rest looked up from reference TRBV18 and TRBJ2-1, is NAGVMQNPRHLVRRRGQEARLRCSPMKGHSHVYWYRQLPEEGLKFMVYLQKENIIDESGMPKERFSAEFPKEGPSILRIQQVVRGDSAAYFCASSPSSYNEQFFGPGTRLTVL.

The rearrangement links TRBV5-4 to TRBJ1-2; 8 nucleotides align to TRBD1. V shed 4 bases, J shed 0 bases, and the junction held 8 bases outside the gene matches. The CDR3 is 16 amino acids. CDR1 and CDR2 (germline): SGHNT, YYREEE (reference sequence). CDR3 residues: CASSRGQAAANYGYTF. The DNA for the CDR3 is TGTGCCAGCAGCCGGGGACAGGCTGCGGCTAACTATGGCTACACCTTC.

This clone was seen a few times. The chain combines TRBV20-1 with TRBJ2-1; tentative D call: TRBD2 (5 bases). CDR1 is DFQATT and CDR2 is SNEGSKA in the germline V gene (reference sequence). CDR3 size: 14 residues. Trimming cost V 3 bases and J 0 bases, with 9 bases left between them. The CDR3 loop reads CSASSGSSYNEQFF. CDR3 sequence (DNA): TGCAGTGCTAGTTCGGGGAGCTCCTACAATGAGCAGTTCTTC.

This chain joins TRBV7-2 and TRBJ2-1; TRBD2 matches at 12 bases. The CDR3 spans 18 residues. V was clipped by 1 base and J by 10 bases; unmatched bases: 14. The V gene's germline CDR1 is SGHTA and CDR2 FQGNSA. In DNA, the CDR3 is TGTGCCAGCAGCTTAGAGGCTAGCGGGGGGGCCCCCCCAGGAGAGCAGTTCTTC. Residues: CASSLEASGGAPPGEQFF.

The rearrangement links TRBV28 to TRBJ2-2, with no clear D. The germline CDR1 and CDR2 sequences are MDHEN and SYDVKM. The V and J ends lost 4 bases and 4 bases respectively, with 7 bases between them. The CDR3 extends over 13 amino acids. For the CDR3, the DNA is TGTGCCAGCAGTTACACGGGCACCGGGGAGCTGTTTTTT. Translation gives CASSYTGTGELFF.

The CDR3 sequence is CASRDGTGNQPQHF. CDR3 sequence (DNA): TGCGCCAGCAGAGACGGGACAGGGAATCAGCCCCAGCATTTT. V is TRBV10-2 and J is TRBJ1-5, with TRBD1 identical over 9 bases. The J segment lost 4 bases and the V segment lost 6 bases, leaving 4 bases of the junction unmatched. This CDR3 spans 14 amino acids. Germline assignment: CDR1 WSHSY and CDR2 SAAADI.

The CDR3 sequence is CASSPSRDNNSPLHF. CDR3 sequence (DNA): TGTGCCAGCAGCCCAAGCCGGGACAATAATTCACCCCTCCACTTT. The genes are TRBV9 and TRBJ1-6; D is possibly TRBD1 (6 bases). Trimming left V 4 bases short and J 5 bases short, with 13 bases between. Germline CDR1 and CDR2: SGDLS and YYNGEE. The length of the CDR3 is 15 residues.

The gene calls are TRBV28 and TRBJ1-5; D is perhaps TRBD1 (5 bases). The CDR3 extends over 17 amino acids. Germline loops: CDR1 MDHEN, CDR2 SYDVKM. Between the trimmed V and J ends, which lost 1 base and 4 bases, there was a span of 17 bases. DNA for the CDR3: TGTGCCAGCAGTTTATCGTCAGGGCTTACTTCGAATCAGCCCCAGCATTTT. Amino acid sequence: CASSLSSGLTSNQPQHF.

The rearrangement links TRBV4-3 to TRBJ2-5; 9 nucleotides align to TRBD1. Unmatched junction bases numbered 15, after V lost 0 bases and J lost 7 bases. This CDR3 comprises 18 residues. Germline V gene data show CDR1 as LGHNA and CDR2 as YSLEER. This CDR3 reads CASSQELAHTGGGGTQYF. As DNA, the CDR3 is TGCGCCAGCAGCCAAGAACTCGCCCATACAGGGGGCGGTGGGACCCAGTACTTC.

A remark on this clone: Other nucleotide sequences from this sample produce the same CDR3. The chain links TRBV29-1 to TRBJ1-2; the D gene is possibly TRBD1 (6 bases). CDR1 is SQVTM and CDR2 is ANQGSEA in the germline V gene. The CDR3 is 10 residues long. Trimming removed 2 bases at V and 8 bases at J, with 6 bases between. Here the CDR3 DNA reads TGCAGCGTTGAACAGGGGGGCTACACCTTC. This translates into CSVEQGGYTF. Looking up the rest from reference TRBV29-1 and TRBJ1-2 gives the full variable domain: SAVISQKPSRDICQRGTSLTIQCQVDSQVTMMFWYRQQPGQSLTLIATANQGSEATYESGFVIDKFPISRPNLTFSTLTVSNMSPEDSSIYLCSVEQGGYTFGSGTRLTVV.

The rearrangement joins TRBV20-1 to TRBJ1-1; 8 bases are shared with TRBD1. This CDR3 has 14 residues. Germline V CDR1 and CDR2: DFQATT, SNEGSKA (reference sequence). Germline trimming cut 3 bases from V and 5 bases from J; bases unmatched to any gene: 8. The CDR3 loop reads CSASAQGARTEAFF. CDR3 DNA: TGCAGTGCTAGTGCGCAGGGGGCGCGAACTGAAGCTTTCTTT.

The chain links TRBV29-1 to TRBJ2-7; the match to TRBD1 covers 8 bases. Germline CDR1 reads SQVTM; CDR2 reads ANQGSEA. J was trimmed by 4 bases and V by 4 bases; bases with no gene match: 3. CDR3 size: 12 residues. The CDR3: CSVVRGQYEQYF. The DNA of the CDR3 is TGCAGCGTTGTCAGGGGGCAGTACGAGCAGTACTTC.

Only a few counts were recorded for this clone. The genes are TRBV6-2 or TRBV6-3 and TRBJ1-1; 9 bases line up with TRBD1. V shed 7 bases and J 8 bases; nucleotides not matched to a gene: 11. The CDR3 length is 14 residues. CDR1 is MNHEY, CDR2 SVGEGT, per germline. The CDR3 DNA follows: TGTGCCAGCAACCCATCAACAGGGGGCGCGGAAGCTTTCTTT. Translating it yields CASNPSTGGAEAFF.

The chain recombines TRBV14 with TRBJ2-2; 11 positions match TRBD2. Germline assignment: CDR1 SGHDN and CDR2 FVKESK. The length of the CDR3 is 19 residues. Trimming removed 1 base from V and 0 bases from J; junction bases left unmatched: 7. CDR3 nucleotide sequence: TGTGCCAGCAGCCAAGGCAGTCTAGCGGGGGGTTCGAACACCGGGGAGCTGTTTTTT. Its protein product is CASSQGSLAGGSNTGELFF. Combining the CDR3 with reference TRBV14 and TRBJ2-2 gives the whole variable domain EAGVTQFPSHSVIEKGQTVTLRCDPISGHDNLYWYRRVMGKEIKFLLHFVKESKQDESGMPNNRFLAERTGGTYSTLKVQPAELEDSGVYFCASSQGSLAGGSNTGELFFGEGSRLTVL.

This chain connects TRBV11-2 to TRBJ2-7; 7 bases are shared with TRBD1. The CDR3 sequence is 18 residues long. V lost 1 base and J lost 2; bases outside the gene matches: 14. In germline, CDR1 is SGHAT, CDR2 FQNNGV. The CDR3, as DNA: TGTGCCAGCAGCTTAGCCCCTCCGACAGGGCTCCTAACCTACGAGCAGTACTTC. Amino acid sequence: CASSLAPPTGLLTYEQYF.

The CDR3 here is CAWTDHSFGYTF. The DNA for the CDR3 is TGTGCCTGGACCGACCACAGTTTTGGCTACACCTTC. The chain carries TRBV30 and TRBJ1-2; D is ambiguous. This CDR3 is built from 12 residues. The V gene's germline CDR1 is GTSNPN and CDR2 SVGIG (reference sequence). Trimming took 4 bases from V and 7 from J, leaving 13 bases between them.

The CDR3 reads CASSPTDNNSPLHF. The CDR3 DNA sequence: TGTGCCAGCAGTCCGACGGACAATAATTCACCCCTCCACTTT. This chain connects TRBV6-5 to TRBJ1-6; TRBD1 is a possible D gene (5 bases). The V end lost 5 bases, the J end lost 5 bases, and 10 bases lay between the germline ends. There are 14 residues in the CDR3. CDR1 and CDR2 from the germline V gene are MNHEY and SVGAGI.

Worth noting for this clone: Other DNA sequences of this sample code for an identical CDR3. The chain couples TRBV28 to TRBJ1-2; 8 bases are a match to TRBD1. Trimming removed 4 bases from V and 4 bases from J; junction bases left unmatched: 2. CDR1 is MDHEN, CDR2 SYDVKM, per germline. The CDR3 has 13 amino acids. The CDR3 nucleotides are TGTGCCAGCAGTTCTGGACAGGGCTATGGCTACACCTTC. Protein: CASSSGQGYGYTF.

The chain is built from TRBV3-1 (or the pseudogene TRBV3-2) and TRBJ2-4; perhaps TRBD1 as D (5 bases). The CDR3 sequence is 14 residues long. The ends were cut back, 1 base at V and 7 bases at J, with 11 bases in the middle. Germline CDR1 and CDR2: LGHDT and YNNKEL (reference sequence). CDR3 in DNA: TGTGCCAGCAGCCAAGGGCAGGGCGTGAACATTCAGTACTTC. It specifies CASSQGQGVNIQYF.

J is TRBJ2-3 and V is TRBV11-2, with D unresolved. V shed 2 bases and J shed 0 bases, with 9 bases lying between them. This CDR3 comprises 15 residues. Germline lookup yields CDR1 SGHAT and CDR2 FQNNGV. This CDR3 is CASSLQLPSTDTQYF. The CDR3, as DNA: TGTGCCAGCAGCTTACAACTCCCTAGCACAGATACGCAGTATTTT. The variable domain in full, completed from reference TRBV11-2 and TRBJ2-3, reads EAGVAQSPRYKIIEKRQSVAFWCNPISGHATLYWYQQILGQGPKLLIQFQNNGVVDDSQLPKDRFSAERLKGVDSTLKIQPAKLEDSAVYLCASSLQLPSTDTQYFGPGTRLTVL.

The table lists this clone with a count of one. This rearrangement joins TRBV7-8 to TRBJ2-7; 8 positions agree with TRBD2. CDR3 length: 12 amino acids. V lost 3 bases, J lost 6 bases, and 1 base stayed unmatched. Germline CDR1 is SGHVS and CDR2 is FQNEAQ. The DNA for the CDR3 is TGTGCCAGCAGCTTCGGGGGGGGCGAGCAGTACGTC. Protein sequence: CASSFGGGEQYV.

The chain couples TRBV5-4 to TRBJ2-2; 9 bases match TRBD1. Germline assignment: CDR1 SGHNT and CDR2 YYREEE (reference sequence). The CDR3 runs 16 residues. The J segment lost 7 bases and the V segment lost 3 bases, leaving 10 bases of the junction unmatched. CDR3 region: CASSWTGDRRGGELFF. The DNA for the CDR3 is TGTGCCAGCAGCTGGACAGGGGACAGGAGGGGCGGGGAGCTGTTTTTT. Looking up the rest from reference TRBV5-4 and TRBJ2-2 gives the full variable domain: ETGVTQSPTHLIKTRGQQVTLRCSSQSGHNTVSWYQQALGQGPQFIFQYYREEENGRGNFPPRFSGLQFPNYSSELNVNALELDDSALYLCASSWTGDRRGGELFFGEGSRLTVL.

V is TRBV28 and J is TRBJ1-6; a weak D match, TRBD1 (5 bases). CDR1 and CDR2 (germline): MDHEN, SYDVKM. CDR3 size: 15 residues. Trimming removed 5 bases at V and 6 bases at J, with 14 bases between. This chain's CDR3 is CASSQGVTANSPLHF. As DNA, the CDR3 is TGTGCCAGCAGTCAGGGTGTCACCGCTAATTCACCCCTCCACTTT.

The CDR3 here is CASSLYNPDSYLRGTDTQYF. The CDR3 coding sequence is TGTGCCAGCAGCCTTTACAACCCCGACAGTTACCTCAGAGGCACAGATACGCAGTATTTT. The chain recombines TRBV3-1 (or the pseudogene TRBV3-2) with TRBJ2-3, with D perhaps matching TRBD1 (5 bases). The V end lost 4 bases, the J end lost 1 base, and 27 bases lay between the germline ends. Germline CDR1 LGHDT, CDR2 YNNKEL (reference sequence). The CDR3 loop spans 20 amino acids.

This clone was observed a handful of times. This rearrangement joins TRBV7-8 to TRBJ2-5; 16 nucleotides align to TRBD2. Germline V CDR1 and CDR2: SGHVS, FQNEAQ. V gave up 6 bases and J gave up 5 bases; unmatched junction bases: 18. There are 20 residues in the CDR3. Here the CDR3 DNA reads TGTGCCAGCAGGGGACTAGCGGGGGGGCCGGGTAGGAAGTCTGGGGAGACCCAGTACTTC. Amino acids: CASRGLAGGPGRKSGETQYF.

CDR3 amino acids: CASSPRQGAGSPNTEAFF. CDR3 nucleotides: TGTGCCAGCAGCCCACGACAGGGGGCTGGGAGCCCGAACACTGAAGCTTTCTTT. This chain links TRBV7-8 with TRBJ1-1; TRBD1 matches at 10 bases. Per the germline V gene, CDR1 is SGHVS and CDR2 is FQNEAQ. Unmatched junction bases numbered 13, after V lost 5 bases and J lost 1 base. The CDR3 length is 18 residues.